This TCR beta chain was recorded in a study of regulatory T cells in long-lasting Graves disease. Relying on iRepertoire HTBI primers and Arm-PCR of CDR3 regions, the team built TCR beta libraries. TCRdb analysed the multiplex PCR reads with MiXCR anew, one entry per CDR3 protein. The sample consists of around 320,000 distinct CDR3 sequences, around 15% of them appearing once. Time point here: newly diagnosed GD, antithyroid drugs for less than 3 months. There was RNA extracted from PBMCs, and the TCR library was made from it. Patients met American Thyroid Association criteria for Graves' disease. The CDR3 is 17 residues long. In germline, CDR1 is SGHDT, CDR2 YYEEEE. The V end was cut by 0 bases, the J end by 7 bases, with 23 bases between. The same sample was also used in a study of T cells in Graves' hyperthyroidism and ophthalmopathy.

The sequencing used peripheral blood mononuclear cells (PBMCs), collected at new diagnosis, from a patient treated with antithyroid drugs. The sequence came from a man in his forties with Graves disease. This chain links TRBV5-6 with TRBJ2-7; D is uncertain. As DNA, the CDR3 is TGTGCCAGCAGCTTGGTGTGGCTGGCCAGTTCCACTGATGAGCAGTACTTC. Its translation: CASSLVWLASSTDEQYF.